The 2 T cell receptor beta chains presented below share a single source sample, sequenced in a study of T-cell memory formation after mild COVID-19. TCRdb re-called the 5' RACE reads through MiXCR, storing one row per CDR3 protein. The sample shows some 320,000 distinct CDR3 sequences, over 11% of them seen only once. The specimen sequenced was PBMCs or a T cell subset sorted from them (not recorded which). Receptors were obtained from a man aged 18-30 years who had mild COVID-19 (a few samples of this study predate the infection). Cell type and time point are not known.

The chain carries TRBV6-2 or TRBV6-3 and TRBJ2-2, with a weak D call TRBD1 (6 bases). CDR1 is MNHEY and CDR2 is SVGEGT in the germline V gene. This CDR3 comprises 15 residues. With 2 bases removed from V and 6 bases from J, the gap between germline ends came to 13 bases. CDR3 nucleotide sequence: TGTGCCAGCAGTTACCCGGAACAGGGTGCCGGGGAGCTGTTTTTT. Its translation: CASSYPEQGAGELFF.

The CDR3 loop reads CASSLDGGFQYF. The CDR3 region has the DNA TGTGCCAGCAGCTTAGATGGTGGTTTTCAGTACTTC. This chain joins TRBV7-9 and TRBJ2-4; D is ambiguous. V lost 1 base and J lost 11, with 9 bases in between. The CDR3 runs to 12 residues. Germline CDR1 and CDR2: SEHNR and FQNEAQ (reference sequence).